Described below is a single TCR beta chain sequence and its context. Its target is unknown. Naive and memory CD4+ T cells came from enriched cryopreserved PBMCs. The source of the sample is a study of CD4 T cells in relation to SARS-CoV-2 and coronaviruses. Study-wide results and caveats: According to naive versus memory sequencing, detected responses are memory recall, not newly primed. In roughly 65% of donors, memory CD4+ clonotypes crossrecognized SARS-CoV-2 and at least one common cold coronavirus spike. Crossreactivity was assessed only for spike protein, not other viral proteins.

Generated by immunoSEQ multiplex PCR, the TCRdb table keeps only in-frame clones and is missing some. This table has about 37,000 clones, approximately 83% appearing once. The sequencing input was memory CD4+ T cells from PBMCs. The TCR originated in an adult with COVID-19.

The CDR3 DNA reads as TGTGCCAGCTCACCAAATCCAGGTTTGACGGGGGAGCTGTTTTTT. Translation: CASSPNPGLTGELFF. The rearrangement uses TRBV18 and TRBJ2-2; D gene uncertain. V was clipped by 2 bases and J by 8 bases, with 15 bases between them. The CDR3 runs to 15 residues. Germline V CDR1 and CDR2: KGHSH, LQKENI.